The present entry profiles one T cell receptor (beta chain) with its context. Its antigen remains unknown. Constant-segment primers were used for 5'RACE, and the resulting TCR alpha and TCR beta cDNA libraries carried sample barcodes and UMIs. From the 5' RACE reads, TCRdb called clonotypes with MiXCR, one entry per CDR3 protein. This sample has a few hundred thousand distinct CDR3 sequences, with 20% to 25% found just once. Germline CDR1 DFQATT, CDR2 SNEGSKA (reference sequence). The CDR3 runs to 11 residues. The germline V and J ends were trimmed by 0 bases and 6 bases, with 3 bases remaining between them. The data originate from a study of T-cell memory formation after mild COVID-19. General study findings and limits: Clones contracting day 15 to 85 were balanced CD4/CD8; later expanders leaned CD4+. Among contracting clones, CD4+ were mainly CM/EM and CD8+ enriched in EMRA. Cross-reactive memory apparently joined, as some responding clones appeared in pre-infection memory.

Sequencing was done on a sample of PBMCs or a T cell subset sorted from them (not recorded which). This chain joins TRBV20-1 and TRBJ2-1; D is unclear. The sequence came from an adult woman who had mild COVID-19 (a few samples of this study predate the infection). Cell type and time point are not known. The CDR3 spells CSARDFNEQFF. DNA for the CDR3: TGCAGTGCTAGAGATTTCAATGAGCAGTTCTTC.